What follows are 23 T cell receptor beta chains derived from one specimen sequenced in a study of control samples from healthy donors and cancer patients. The protocol was immunoSEQ multiplex PCR, while the TCRdb copy is restricted to in-frame clones and leaves out a portion. The sample shows 50,000 to 55,000 clones, approximately 89% of them seen only once. Sequences were obtained from PBMCs. The source is a man in his forties with colorectal cancer.

Details on this clone: An end of the junction differs from the germline gene, which may be a read error. V and J are TRBV7-9 and TRBJ1-3; the D is unclear. CDR3 length equals 16 residues. Germline V gene sequence: CDR1 SEHNR, CDR2 FQNEAQ (reference sequence). This CDR3 is CASSSPNREPGNTVYF. The CDR3 nucleotides are TGTGCCAGCAGCTCCCCGAATCGGGAACCTGGAAACACCGTATATTTT. Together with reference TRBV7-9 and TRBJ1-3, the CDR3 gives the full variable domain: DTGVSQNPRHKITKRGQNVTFRCDPISEHNRLYWYRQTLGQGPEFLTYFQNEAQLEKSRLLSDRFSAERPKGSFSTLEIQRTEQGDSAMYLCASSSPNREPGNTVYFGEGSWLTVV.

The CDR3 bases are TGTGCCAGTAGTGAAGGGACTACTACTTACAATGAGCAGTTCTTC. Translation: CASSEGTTTYNEQFF. The chain recombines TRBV19 with TRBJ2-1; TRBD2 aligns across 7 bases. The length of the CDR3 is 15 residues. V lost 5 bases to trimming and J lost 4 bases; unmatched junction nucleotides: 8. Germline V gene lookup returns CDR1 LNHDA and CDR2 SQIVND (reference sequence).

The genes are TRBV7-6 and TRBJ1-2; 8 nucleotides line up with TRBD1. The CDR3 is 16 residues long. The junction had 9 bases not matched to a gene; V was cut back by 1 base and J by 5 bases. Germline V gene sequence: CDR1 SGHVS, CDR2 FNYEAQ. The CDR3 DNA reads TGTGCCAGCAGCTTAGAAGGGGACAGGCCTGCTTATGGCTACACCTTC. Its translation is CASSLEGDRPAYGYTF. The whole variable domain, filled in from reference TRBV7-6 and TRBJ1-2, reads GAGVSQSPRYKVTKRGQDVALRCDPISGHVSLYWYRQALGQGPEFLTYFNYEAQQDKSGLPNDRFSAERPEGSISTLTIQRTEQRDSAMYRCASSLEGDRPAYGYTFGSGTRLTVV.

The CDR3 here is CASRPGQGSYEQYF. Written as DNA, the CDR3 is TGTGCCAGCAGACCGGGACAGGGGTCCTACGAGCAGTACTTC. V and J are TRBV6-6 and TRBJ2-7; 10 nucleotides align to TRBD1. Germline V gives CDR1 MNHNY, CDR2 SVGAGI (reference sequence). The CDR3 sequence is 14 residues long. V lost 6 bases, J lost 1 base, and 3 bases stayed unmatched.

The chain has TRBV6-2 or TRBV6-3 and TRBJ2-1; 11 bases agree with TRBD2. Unmatched junction bases numbered 7, after V lost 2 bases and J lost 4 bases. This CDR3 spans 17 amino acids. CDR1 is MNHEY, CDR2 SVGEGT, per germline. CDR3 region: CASSYLTSGALYNEQFF. CDR3 DNA: TGTGCCAGCAGTTACCTGACTAGCGGGGCTCTTTACAATGAGCAGTTCTTC.

The V and J genes are TRBV6-5 and TRBJ2-5; no clear D. CDR1 is MNHEY, CDR2 SVGAGI, per germline. The CDR3 loop spans 14 amino acids. Trimming left V 2 bases short and J 1 base short, with 8 bases between. The CDR3 DNA is TGTGCCAGCAGTTACAATGGATTCCAAGAGACCCAGTACTTC. Amino acids: CASSYNGFQETQYF.

The rearrangement links TRBV2 to TRBJ1-4, with D hard to call. From germline, CDR1 is SNHLY and CDR2 FYNNEI. CDR3 length: 16 residues. V was cut by 4 bases and J by 2 bases, with 14 bases left in between. CDR3 region: CASSAFRPSTNEKLFF. In DNA, the CDR3 is TGTGCCAGCAGTGCGTTCAGACCCTCCACTAATGAAAAACTGTTTTTT.

J is TRBJ2-5 and V is TRBV7-9; 9 nucleotides match TRBD2. With V trimmed by 5 bases and J by 5 bases, 9 bases remained unmatched. Germline V CDR1 and CDR2: SEHNR, FQNEAQ (reference sequence). CDR3 length: 15 residues. This CDR3 is CASSEVSGSGETQYF. In DNA form, the CDR3 reads TGTGCCAGCAGCGAAGTTAGCGGGAGTGGGGAGACCCAGTACTTC.

The rearrangement uses TRBV5-4 and TRBJ2-1, with 12 bases aligning to TRBD2. The CDR3 sequence is 15 residues long. Per the germline V gene, CDR1 is SGHNT and CDR2 is YYREEE (reference sequence). V lost 0 bases and J lost 7; bases outside the gene matches: 2. The CDR3 DNA reads as TGTGCCAGCAGCTTGGGCCTAGCGGGAGGGAATGAGCAGTTCTTC. Its translation is CASSLGLAGGNEQFF.

The rearrangement uses TRBV18 and TRBJ2-2; the match to TRBD2 covers 7 bases. The CDR3 loop spans 15 amino acids. The V gene's germline CDR1 is KGHSH and CDR2 LQKENI. J gave up 2 bases and V 1 base, and 1 base lay outside the gene matches. Here the CDR3 reads CASSPLAGNTGELFF. The CDR3 DNA reads TGTGCCAGCTCACCACTAGCGGGCAACACCGGGGAGCTGTTTTTT.

The J gene is TRBJ1-2, the V gene TRBV29-1; 8 nucleotides align to TRBD1. The CDR3 is 14 amino acids. The germline V gene encodes CDR1 SQVTM and CDR2 ANQGSEA. After removal of 6 bases from V and 8 bases from J, the junction contained 14 bases not matched to a gene. The CDR3 sequence is CSVKGQVFLKGYTF. CDR3 nucleotide sequence: TGCAGCGTAAAGGGACAGGTGTTCTTGAAAGGCTACACCTTC.

The chain carries TRBV4-1 and TRBJ2-1; TRBD2 matches 10 bases. This CDR3 region has 13 residues. Germline trimming cut 3 bases from V and 10 bases from J; bases unmatched to any gene: 3. The germline CDR1 and CDR2 sequences are MGHRA and YSYEKL. The DNA for the CDR3 is TGCGCCAGCAGCCACATGGGACTAGCGGAGCAGTTCTTC. Its translation is CASSHMGLAEQFF.

The chain carries TRBV24-1 and TRBJ2-1; the D call may be TRBD1 or TRBD2 (5 bases each). Germline CDR1 KGHDR, CDR2 SFDVKD. Trimming cost V 4 bases and J 10 bases, with 16 bases left between them. This CDR3 has 14 amino acids. CDR3 in amino acids: CATSDSGTSEEQFF. DNA of the CDR3: TGTGCCACCAGTGACTCCGGGACCTCGGAGGAGCAGTTCTTC.

This sequence joins TRBV19 and TRBJ2-3; TRBD1 matches at 9 bases. Germline V gene sequence: CDR1 LNHDA, CDR2 SQIVND (reference sequence). The J segment lost 6 bases and the V segment lost 4 bases, leaving 8 bases of the junction unmatched. There are 15 residues in the CDR3. In DNA, the CDR3 is TGTGCCAGTAGTACAATCGGACAGGGGTATGATACGCAGTATTTT. Its protein product is CASSTIGQGYDTQYF.

This clone was observed a single time. The genes are TRBV18 and TRBJ2-7; TRBD2 matches at 7 bases. CDR1 and CDR2 from the germline V gene are KGHSH and LQKENI. This CDR3 has 15 amino acids. The ends lost 2 bases at V and 4 bases at J; junction bases unmatched: 8. CDR3 bases: TGTGCCAGCTCACCAGTCCAGCGGGACCCTTACGAGCAGTACTTC. Translation gives CASSPVQRDPYEQYF.

The V call is TRBV11-2, the J call TRBJ1-3; tentatively, D is TRBD1 (6 bases). Germline CDR1 is SGHAT and CDR2 is FQNNGV. The ends were cut back, 1 base at V and 3 bases at J, with 13 bases in the middle. CDR3 size: 16 residues. DNA of the CDR3: TGTGCCAGCAGCTTAGTATTCCCAGGGGTTGGAAACACCATATATTTT. Its translation: CASSLVFPGVGNTIYF. Together with reference TRBV11-2 and TRBJ1-3, the CDR3 gives the full variable domain: EAGVAQSPRYKIIEKRQSVAFWCNPISGHATLYWYQQILGQGPKLLIQFQNNGVVDDSQLPKDRFSAERLKGVDSTLKIQPAKLEDSAVYLCASSLVFPGVGNTIYFGEGSWLTVV.

The rearrangement uses TRBV6-6 and TRBJ2-5; 12 bases agree with TRBD2. The CDR3 totals 16 residues. Germline assignment: CDR1 MNHNY and CDR2 SVGAGI (reference sequence). J gave up 1 base and V 5 bases, and 5 bases lay outside the gene matches. The CDR3 loop reads CASSHGLAGSQETQYF. The CDR3 DNA sequence: TGTGCCAGCAGTCACGGACTAGCGGGGTCCCAAGAGACCCAGTACTTC.

The chain is built from TRBV18 and TRBJ2-3; D uncertain. Trimming took off 1 base at V and 6 bases at J, with 5 bases between the two ends. Germline CDR1 KGHSH, CDR2 LQKENI. This CDR3 contains 12 residues. CDR3 in amino acids: CASSPLRDTQYF. The CDR3 region has the DNA TGTGCCAGCTCACCACTCCGGGATACGCAGTATTTT.

This chain connects TRBV5-1 to TRBJ2-3; D may be TRBD1 (6 bases). Per germline, CDR1 SGHRS and CDR2 YFSETQ. V lost 5 bases to trimming and J lost 0 bases, with 13 bases between them. CDR3 length equals 15 residues. The CDR3 reads CASRIRTDSTDTQYF. The CDR3 nucleotides are TGCGCCAGCAGGATAAGGACAGATAGCACAGATACGCAGTATTTT.

This chain uses TRBV24-1 with TRBJ1-4; the D is unclear. The V gene's germline CDR1 is KGHDR and CDR2 SFDVKD. Trimming stripped 3 bases from V and 5 bases from J, with 12 bases between. The CDR3 covers 15 residues. CDR3 DNA sequence: TGTGCCACCAGTGATAAGGCCTACTGGAATGAAAAACTGTTTTTT. This codes for CATSDKAYWNEKLFF.

The J gene is TRBJ2-7, the V gene TRBV5-1; D remains unclear. This CDR3 comprises 11 residues. CDR1 and CDR2 from the germline V gene are SGHRS and YFSETQ. The V gene lost 3 bases and the J gene lost 9 bases, with 10 bases spanning the gap. CDR3 nucleotides: TGCGCCAGCAGCTCAGACGTCACGCAGTACTTC. Its translation is CASSSDVTQYF.

The V and J genes are TRBV4-3 and TRBJ2-4, with a tentative D call TRBD1 (5 bases). CDR1 is LGHNA and CDR2 is YSLEER in the germline V gene. Trimming took 0 bases from V and 2 from J, leaving 11 bases between them. This CDR3 has 16 residues. The CDR3: CASSQDLRQPKNIQYF. The CDR3 region has the DNA TGCGCCAGCAGCCAAGATCTGCGACAGCCCAAAAACATTCAGTACTTC.

The genes are TRBV11-2 and TRBJ2-5; D remains unclear. Germline CDR1 reads SGHAT; CDR2 reads FQNNGV. The CDR3 is 17 amino acids. Trimming cost V 4 bases and J 4 bases, with 22 bases left between them. The CDR3 here is CASSSALRSGVRETQYF. The CDR3 bases are TGTGCCAGCAGCTCCGCCCTCCGGAGTGGCGTGAGAGAGACCCAGTACTTC.